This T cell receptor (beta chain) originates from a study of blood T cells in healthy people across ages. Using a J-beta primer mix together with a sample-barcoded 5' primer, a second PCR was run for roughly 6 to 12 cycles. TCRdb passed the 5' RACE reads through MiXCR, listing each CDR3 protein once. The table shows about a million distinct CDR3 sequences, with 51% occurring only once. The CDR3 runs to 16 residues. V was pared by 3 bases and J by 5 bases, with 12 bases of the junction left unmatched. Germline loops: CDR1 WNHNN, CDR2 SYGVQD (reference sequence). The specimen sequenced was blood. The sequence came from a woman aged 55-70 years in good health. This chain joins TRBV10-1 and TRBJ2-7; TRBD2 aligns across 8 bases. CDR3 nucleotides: TGCGCCAGCAGTGACCGGGGGGGCGGGAGTGTGGACGAGCAGTACTTC. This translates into CASSDRGGGSVDEQYF.